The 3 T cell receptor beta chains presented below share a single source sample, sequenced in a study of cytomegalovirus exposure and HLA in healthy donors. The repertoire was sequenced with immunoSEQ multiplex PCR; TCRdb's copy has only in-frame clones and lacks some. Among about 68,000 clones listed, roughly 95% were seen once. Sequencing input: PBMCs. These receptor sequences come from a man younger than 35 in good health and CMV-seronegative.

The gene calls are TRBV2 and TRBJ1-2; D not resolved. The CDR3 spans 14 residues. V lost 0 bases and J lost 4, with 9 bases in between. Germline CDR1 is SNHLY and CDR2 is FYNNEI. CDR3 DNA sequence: TGTGCCAGCAGTGAAGCGCAAGCTACCTATGGCTACACCTTC. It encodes CASSEAQATYGYTF.

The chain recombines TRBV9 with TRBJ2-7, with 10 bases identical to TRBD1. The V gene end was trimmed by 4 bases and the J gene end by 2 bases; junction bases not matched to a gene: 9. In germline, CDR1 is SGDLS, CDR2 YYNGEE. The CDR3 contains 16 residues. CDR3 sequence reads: CASSPPPGQGAYEQYF. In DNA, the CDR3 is TGTGCCAGCAGCCCTCCTCCCGGACAGGGGGCCTACGAGCAGTACTTC. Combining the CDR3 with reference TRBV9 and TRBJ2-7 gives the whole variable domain DSGVTQTPKHLITATGQRVTLRCSPRSGDLSVYWYQQSLDQGLQFLIQYYNGEERAKGNILERFSAQQFPDLHSELNLSSLELGDSALYFCASSPPPGQGAYEQYFGPGTRLTVT.

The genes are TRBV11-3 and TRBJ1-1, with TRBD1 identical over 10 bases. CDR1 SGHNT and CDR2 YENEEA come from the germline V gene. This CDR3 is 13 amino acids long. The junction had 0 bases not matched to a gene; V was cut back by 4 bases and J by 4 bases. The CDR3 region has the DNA TGTGCCAGCAGCTGGGACAGGGGCACTGAAGCTTTCTTT. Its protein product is CASSWDRGTEAFF.